The clone carrying this TCR beta chain was observed a handful of times. Its target is not known. This sample is part of a study of post-analysis software for immune sequencing data. Study-wide results and caveats: Multiple sclerosis patients showed significantly lower normalized Chao1 diversity than controls did. Batch-mates among the samples co-clustered strongly by F measure.

Unique molecular identifiers featured in each of the TCR beta cDNA libraries. TCRdb processed the PCR reads anew with MiXCR; each CDR3 protein has one entry. The table shows 650,000 to 850,000 distinct CDR3 sequences, with 53% occurring only once. This TCR came from a girl aged 5 to 17 with multiple sclerosis. Sequenced sample: blood.

The CDR3 bases are TGTGCCAGCAGCCAAGAGGGGGGTCCCTACTACGAGCAGTACTTC. Translated: CASSQEGGPYYEQYF. The rearrangement uses TRBV3-1 and TRBJ2-4, with D possibly matching TRBD2 (6 bases). The J call is uncertain, as TRBJ2-7 better fits the DNA end. Germline V CDR1 and CDR2: LGHDT, YNNKEL (reference sequence). The CDR3 length is 15 residues.